These T cell receptor beta chains were read from a single sample in a study of cytomegalovirus exposure and HLA in healthy donors. Assay: immunoSEQ multiplex PCR; the TCRdb copy retains only in-frame clones and omits some. The sample includes 130,000 to 150,000 clones. What was sequenced was PBMCs. These TCRs come from a middle-aged man in good health and CMV-seronegative. CDR3s leave out the opening cysteine and the closing phenylalanine or tryptophan.

J,V,CDR3
TRBJ1-2,TRBV6-1,ASNRVTGIYGYT
TRBJ2-2,TRBV5-1,ASSLRSGGNTGELF
TRBJ1-6,TRBV6-5,ASSYVGQEGNSPLH
TRBJ1-4,TRBV6-4,ATRPTATNEKLF
TRBJ2-2,TRBV5-1,ASSSGVGELF
TRBJ1-1,TRBV27,ASSLSGTTTLNTEAF
TRBJ1-6,TRBV27,ASSLRSVGVNSPLH
TRBJ2-1,TRBV6-5,ASSWDRVFNEQF
TRBJ2-7,TRBV7-2,ASSLWASGDYEQY
TRBJ2-5,TRBV9,ASSGRLAGGPETQY
TRBJ1-3,TRBV15,ATSRERDVSGNTIY
TRBJ2-7,TRBV7-9,ASSPRTGKGYEQY
TRBJ1-1,TRBV6-1,AARQGAQNTEAF